The sequence of this TCR beta chain was determined in a study of identical twins (TCRdb year 2016). For the study in its entirety: To test whether fetal clonotypes persist, this study deep-sequenced TCR alpha and beta repertoires from monozygotic twins, from unrelated adults of various ages, and from cord blood. Replicate twin experiments were performed at different times using different library preparation protocols to rule out contamination.

Broader findings and caveats from the paper: Recombination models systematically underestimated out-of-frame TCR alpha sharing in monozygotic twins but agreed with sharing between unrelated individuals. Compared with coincidental sharing between unrelated individuals, an excess of low generation-probability sequences was observed among out-of-frame TCR alpha sequences shared between twins. Abundant cord blood beta clonotypes carried fewer insertions; young adult naive repertoires showed a weaker similar trend, while memory repertoires showed none. Zero-insertion analyses could be partly confounded by invariant T cells such as MAIT and iNKT, though diverse VJ usage argued against such confounding for most clonotypes. Conclusions relied on cross-sectional statistical analysis, since the same donors could not be followed over many years. A weaker excess of twin sharing was found in beta out-of-frame sequences because the signal-to-noise ratio was lowered by fewer shared sequences.

Every donor was a healthy Caucasian. Comment on this clonotype: The antigen it binds to is not known. It has no much larger one-base neighbor in the sample; base qualities were not kept.

Sequences SGHRS (CDR1) and YFSETQ (CDR2) are obtained from the germline V gene. Trimming removed 1 base from V and 0 bases from J, leaving 16 bases between the germline ends. Spanning cysteine to phenylalanine, the CDR3 consists of 17 amino acids. Only CDR3 DNA is held: 51 bases, read in frame from base 1. Library construction relied on 5' RACE. Instrument on record: Illumina HiSeq 2000. Template switching added a universal primer binding site, and the final cDNA carried a unique molecular identifier that allowed TCR cDNA molecules to be counted accurately. Specific primers in the conserved constant-segment region were used to synthesize first-strand cDNA for the TCR alpha and beta chains. To control for contamination, every cDNA library was double barcoded, receiving both a SMART-Mk sample barcode and Illumina barcodes. TruSeq adapter sequences, together with Illumina sample barcodes, were added in two successive PCR steps. The Illumina HiSeq platform was used with custom primers to sequence TCR alpha and beta cDNA libraries. The paper's data handling went like this. Unique molecular identifiers were extracted from raw reads with MiGEC, and CDR3 positions were determined with MiXCR. For each individual, recombination models were inferred using an EM algorithm with the repgenHMM and IGoR tools. The tcR package in R was used for shared clonotype analysis, with sharing normalized by the product of cloneset sizes. To study raw recombination free of thymic and clonal selection effects, out-of-frame nonproductive sequences were analyzed. TCRdb redid the processing of the public reads, applying fastp at Q25 and MiXCR, and retained in-frame beta chains. Entries that share a CDR3 protein sequence are merged under the most common genes and DNA. These V and J calls rely on TCRdb rather than the paper's analysis. The sample table records about 1.7 million distinct CDR3 sequences; under 35% of these occur just once. The ten largest clones take up about 0.27% of the sample.

The clonotype originates from a newborn girl in good health. Sequencing used cord blood. The sequence links TRBV5-1 to TRBJ1-1; D gene: possibly TRBD1, on 5 matching bases. This receptor has the CDR3 CASSLNPRGRMNTEAFF. The DNA sequence follows: TGCGCCAGCAGCTTGAATCCCCGGGGGAGGATGAACACTGAAGCTTTCTTT.